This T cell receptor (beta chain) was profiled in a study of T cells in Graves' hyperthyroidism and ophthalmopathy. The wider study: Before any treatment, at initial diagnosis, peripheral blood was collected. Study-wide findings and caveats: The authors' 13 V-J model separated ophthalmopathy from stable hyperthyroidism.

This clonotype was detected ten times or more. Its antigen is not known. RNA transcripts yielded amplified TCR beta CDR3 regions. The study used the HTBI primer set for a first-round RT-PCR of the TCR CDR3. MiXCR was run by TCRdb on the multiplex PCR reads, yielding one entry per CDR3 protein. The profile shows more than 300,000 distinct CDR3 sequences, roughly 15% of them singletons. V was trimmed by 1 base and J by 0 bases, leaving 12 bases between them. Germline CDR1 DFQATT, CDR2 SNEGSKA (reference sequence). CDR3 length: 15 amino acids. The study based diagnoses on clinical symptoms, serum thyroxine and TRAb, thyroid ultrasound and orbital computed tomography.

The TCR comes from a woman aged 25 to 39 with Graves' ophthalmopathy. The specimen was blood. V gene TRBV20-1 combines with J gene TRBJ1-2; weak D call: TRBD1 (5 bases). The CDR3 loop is CSARGRGQANYGYTF. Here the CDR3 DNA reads TGCAGTGCTAGAGGTAGAGGACAAGCTAACTATGGCTACACCTTC.